This T cell receptor (beta chain) was captured by sequencing in a study of blood T cell repertoires in COVID-19. Study context: Material from acute and convalescent COVID-19 was sourced from the United States, Italy and Spain. The analysed material was cDNA or gDNA that came from T cells, B-cell-depleted T cells, or PBMCs.

The authors' processing: Cell counts per sample came from amplifying reference gene primers. This table comes from immunoSEQ multiplex PCR, and its TCRdb copy is limited to in-frame clones, with some not included. V, J and clone size were drawn from that table, and D and trimming were deduced from the DNA. The data contain approximately 94,000 clones, about 88% of them singletons. The CDR3 spans 14 residues. V lost 6 bases to trimming and J lost 3 bases; unmatched junction nucleotides: 4. The germline V gene has CDR1 MNHEY and CDR2 SVGAGI. This TCR derives from a man aged 25 to 45 in a cohort sampled during active COVID-19. The J gene is TRBJ1-2, the V gene TRBV6-5; 10 bases match TRBD1. Input material: peripheral blood. CDR3 region: CASRAGTGDYGYTF. The CDR3 region has the DNA TGTGCCAGCAGAGCCGGGACAGGGGACTATGGCTACACCTTC.